This T cell receptor beta chain was obtained from a study of control samples from healthy donors and cancer patients. The junction had 7 bases not matched to a gene; V was cut back by 6 bases and J by 4 bases. The CDR3 covers 14 residues. In germline, CDR1 is KGHDR, CDR2 SFDVKD. Here immunoSEQ multiplex PCR was the method, and the copy in TCRdb shows in-frame clones only, minus some. The sample holds 150,000 to 200,000 clones, 80% to 90% seen once. Sequenced input: blood. The V gene is TRBV24-1, the J gene TRBJ1-2; 7 bases match TRBD1. This receptor was obtained from a man aged 25 to 40 in good health. The CDR3, as DNA: TGTGCCACCAGTTCCGGGACAGAGCCCTATGGCTACACCTTC. This encodes CATSSGTEPYGYTF.